This TCR beta chain emerged from a study of Graves' ophthalmopathy and Graves' hyperthyroidism. Additional autoimmune diseases, uncontrolled infections, pregnancy or lactation disqualified patients. Out of around 10 ml of fresh peripheral blood, PBMCs were obtained. Scientists amplified the TCR beta CDR3 regions from RNA transcripts. Second-round multiplex PCR came after first-round RT-PCR with HTBI primers. TCRdb analysed the multiplex PCR reads with MiXCR anew, one entry per CDR3 protein. The sample records 150,000 to 200,000 distinct CDR3 sequences, over 35% being singletons. Study findings and constraints: In blood, most expanded thyroid clonotypes above 0.001 frequency were also detected.

There are many counts of this clonotype. Its antigen remains unidentified. The CDR3 covers 15 residues. Trimming stripped 3 bases from V and 4 bases from J, with 13 bases between. Germline V gives CDR1 MGHRA, CDR2 YSYEKL. This clonotype was sampled from a woman in her thirties or forties with Graves' ophthalmopathy. Source material: peripheral blood. The chain is built from TRBV4-1 and TRBJ1-5; no clear D gene. The CDR3: CASSQGSFGNQPQHF. For the CDR3, the DNA is TGCGCCAGCAGCCAGGGGTCATTCGGAAATCAGCCCCAGCATTTT.